A selection of T cell receptor beta chains follows, all from one sample in a study of pediatric ulcerative colitis. The method was immunoSEQ multiplex PCR; TCRdb's version includes in-frame clones alone and lacks a portion of them. The sample holds around 10,000 clones, over 80% seen once. Sequencing was carried out using blood. The receptors originated from a girl between 10 and 17 years old with moderate ulcerative colitis. CDR3s include the opening cysteine and the closing phenylalanine or tryptophan. A D gene is named only where the DNA matches it firmly. A row's size may be missing; if present it is once, few, many or a size class.

>TRBV18|.|TRBJ1-1|.
TGTGCCAGCTCACCAGACCGGACCTACACTGAAGCTTTCTTT
CASSPDRTYTEAFF
>TRBV5-1|TRBD1|TRBJ2-3|.
TGCGCCAGCAGCTTAGACGACAGGGTTCCAGATACGCAGTATTTT
CASSLDDRVPDTQYF
>TRBV6-5|.|TRBJ2-7|.
TGTGCCAGCAGTTACTCTTACAGGGCCTACGAGCAGTACTTC
CASSYSYRAYEQYF
>TRBV5-1|.|TRBJ1-3|.
TGCGCCAGCAGCTCCCCCTGGGATGGGTCAGACACCATATATTTT
CASSSPWDGSDTIYF
>TRBV6-5|TRBD2|TRBJ2-2|.
TGTGCCAGCGGGACTTCAGAAGCGGGATACGGGGAGCTGTTTTTT
CASGTSEAGYGELFF
>TRBV6-5|.|TRBJ1-3|.
TGTGCCACCTCCTCAGGGACTGGAAACACCATATATTTT
CATSSGTGNTIYF
>TRBV5-1|TRBD1|TRBJ2-7|.
TGCGCCAGCAGCCCTGGACAGGGTCAGCCCTACGAGCAGTACTTC
CASSPGQGQPYEQYF
>TRBV28|TRBD2|TRBJ2-1|.
TGTGCCAGCTCCCTCCGGGGGGATGAGCAGTTCTTC
CASSLRGDEQFF
>TRBV7-9|.|TRBJ2-1|.
TGTGCCAGCAGCTGGGGAGGCAGGGCCAATGAGCAGTTCTTC
CASSWGGRANEQFF
>TRBV4-1|.|TRBJ2-7|.
TGCGCCAGCAGCCAAGTAGTACGGGGCAACGAGCAGTACTTC
CASSQVVRGNEQYF
>TRBV6-1|.|TRBJ2-7|few
TGTGCCAGCAGCGAACACAGTTCCGTGGGACACCTAAACTACGAGCAGTACTTC
CASSEHSSVGHLNYEQYF
>TRBV28|TRBD1|TRBJ2-1|.
TGTGCCAGCAGTTTATACGGACAGGGGTACAATGAGCAGTTCTTC
CASSLYGQGYNEQFF
>TRBV7-6|TRBD2|TRBJ2-5|.
TGTGCCAGCAGCCCGCCCAGCGGGGTTACAAATGTGCAAGAGACCCAGTACTTC
CASSPPSGVTNVQETQYF
>TRBV6-4|.|TRBJ1-6|.
TGTGCCAGCAGTGACCGGCCAGGTTATTCACCCCTCCACTTT
CASSDRPGYSPLHF
>TRBV6-1|TRBD1|TRBJ1-1|.
TGTGCCAGCAGCCAACTGACAGGGATGAACACTGAAGCTTTCTTT
CASSQLTGMNTEAFF
>TRBV5-6|.|TRBJ2-6|.
TGTGCCAGCAGCTTCCGGGGGACTGGGGCCAACGTCCTGACTTTC
CASSFRGTGANVLTF
>TRBV6-1|.|TRBJ2-2|.
TGTGCCAGCAGTGAATTTCTCCGGGAGCTGTTTTTT
CASSEFLRELFF
>TRBV7-9|.|TRBJ2-7|.
TGTGCCAGCAGGCCGTATGTCGGGGGGCCCTCCTACGAGCAGTACTTC
CASRPYVGGPSYEQYF
>TRBV19|.|TRBJ1-1|.
TGTGCCAGTAGGAACGTAGGCGGGGCTACTGAAGCTTTCTTT
CASRNVGGATEAFF
>TRBV30|.|TRBJ1-5|.
TGTGCCTGGACTCACCGGGCCGGGGGCTTAAGACAGCCCCAGCATTTT
CAWTHRAGGLRQPQHF
>TRBV7-2|.|TRBJ2-2|.
TGTGCCAGCCCCGAATCCCCAACCGGGGAGCTGTTTTTT
CASPESPTGELFF
>TRBV11-2|.|TRBJ2-3|.
TGTGCCAGCAGCTTAATAGGGGCGGGGGCGCGGGATACGCAGTATTTT
CASSLIGAGARDTQYF
>TRBV9|TRBD1|TRBJ1-1|.
TGTGCCAGCAGCGTAGGACCTAAACAGACAGGGGTTGGTATGAACACTGAAGCTTTCTTT
CASSVGPKQTGVGMNTEAFF
>TRBV6-4|.|TRBJ2-3|.
TGTGCCAGCAGTGACTCTCCAGGGGGCACAGATACGCAGTATTTT
CASSDSPGGTDTQYF
>TRBV5-1|TRBD1|TRBJ2-1|.
TGCGCCAGCAGCTTGGGGGGACAGGGTGGTAATGAGCAGTTCTTC
CASSLGGQGGNEQFF
>TRBV19|.|TRBJ2-7|.
TGTGCCAGTAGTACAGACAAACACCATACCTACGAGCAGTACTTC
CASSTDKHHTYEQYF
>TRBV30|TRBD1|TRBJ1-1|.
TGTGCCTGGAGTGTACCTACAGGGGGCGTTGGCACTGAAGCTTTCTTT
CAWSVPTGGVGTEAFF
>TRBV2|.|TRBJ1-2|.
TGTGCCAGCAGTGAACAGGGGAACTATGGCTACACCTTC
CASSEQGNYGYTF
>TRBV6-5|TRBD1|TRBJ1-2|.
TGTGCCAGCAGTTCTCCCACCGGGACAGGTCATGATGGCTACACCTTC
CASSSPTGTGHDGYTF
>TRBV23-1|.|TRBJ1-1|.
TGCGCCAGCAGTCGGATGAACACTGAAGCTTTCTTT
CASSRMNTEAFF
>TRBV7-9|TRBD1|TRBJ1-4|.
TGTGCCAGCAGCTTAGCGCTTTTGACAGGGGAGAATGAAAAACTGTTTTTT
CASSLALLTGENEKLFF
>TRBV15|.|TRBJ2-2|.
TGTGCCACCGCCCGGGGGAACACCGGGGAGCTGTTTTTT
CATARGNTGELFF
>TRBV6-1|.|TRBJ1-1|.
TGTGCCAGCAGTGAAGCCTTACTGATTGAAGCTTTCTTT
CASSEALLIEAFF
>TRBV5-7|.|TRBJ1-4|.
TGTGCCAGCAGCTATCGGCCCCGGTTTGAAAAACTGTTTTTT
CASSYRPRFEKLFF
>TRBV7-6|.|TRBJ1-2|.
TGTGCCAGCAGCTTAGACAGCAACTATGGCTACACCTTC
CASSLDSNYGYTF
>TRBV2|TRBD1|TRBJ2-7|.
TGTGCCAGCAGCCAGGGGGCTTACGAGCAGTACTTC
CASSQGAYEQYF
>TRBV5-1|.|TRBJ2-4|few
TGCGCCAGCAGCTTGTCCCCCCTAGGGGGAGCCAAAAACATTCAGTACTTC
CASSLSPLGGAKNIQYF
>TRBV5-1|.|TRBJ2-3|.
TGCGCCAGCAGCGACGGAAACACAGATACGCAGTATTTT
CASSDGNTDTQYF
>TRBV6-5|TRBD1|TRBJ2-3|once
TGTGCCAGCAGTTACTCGGGGACAGACCTCACAGATACGCAGTATTTT
CASSYSGTDLTDTQYF
>TRBV7-2|TRBD1|TRBJ1-2|.
TGTGCCAGCAGCTTAACGACAGGGAACTATGGCTACACCTTC
CASSLTTGNYGYTF
>TRBV5-1|TRBD2|TRBJ2-5|.
TGCGCCAGCAGCTGGGGGACTAGCGGGAGTTACCAAGAGACCCAGTACTTC
CASSWGTSGSYQETQYF
>TRBV9|TRBD1|TRBJ2-5|.
TGTGCCAGCAGTTATAGAGGGACAGGGGGCGAGACCCAGTACTTC
CASSYRGTGGETQYF
>TRBV28|.|TRBJ2-5|.
TGTGCCAGCAGCCGATGGTCGACAGGAGGTCTTGAGACCCAGTACTTC
CASSRWSTGGLETQYF
>TRBV2|.|TRBJ1-5|few
TGTGCCAGCAGTGGTTCAGGTAGCAATCAGCCCCAGCATTTT
CASSGSGSNQPQHF
>TRBV19|.|TRBJ2-2|.
TGTGCCAGTTCGGCCGTGGCCAGGGTAACCGGGGAGCTGTTTTTT
CASSAVARVTGELFF
>TRBV6-1|.|TRBJ2-7|.
TGTGCCAGCCAAGACCTCGGGGAAACCGCCTACGAGCAGTACTTC
CASQDLGETAYEQYF
>TRBV6-1|.|TRBJ2-3|.
TGTGCCAGCAGTGAAGGACCTTCTATTACGCAGTATTTT
CASSEGPSITQYF
>TRBV9|.|TRBJ1-4|.
TGTGCCAGCAGCGTAGGGGTACAGAATGAAAAACTGTTTTTT
CASSVGVQNEKLFF
>TRBV19|.|TRBJ1-5|.
TGTGCCAGTAGGCCGCTCGCCGGGCCCCAGCATTTT
CASRPLAGPQHF
>TRBV7-9|.|TRBJ1-3|.
TGTGCCAGCACTGGGGGCGGAAACACCATATATTTT
CASTGGGNTIYF
>TRBV7-9|.|TRBJ2-4|.
TGTGCCAGCAGTCGTATTACAGTGGGAGACATTCAGTACTTC
CASSRITVGDIQYF